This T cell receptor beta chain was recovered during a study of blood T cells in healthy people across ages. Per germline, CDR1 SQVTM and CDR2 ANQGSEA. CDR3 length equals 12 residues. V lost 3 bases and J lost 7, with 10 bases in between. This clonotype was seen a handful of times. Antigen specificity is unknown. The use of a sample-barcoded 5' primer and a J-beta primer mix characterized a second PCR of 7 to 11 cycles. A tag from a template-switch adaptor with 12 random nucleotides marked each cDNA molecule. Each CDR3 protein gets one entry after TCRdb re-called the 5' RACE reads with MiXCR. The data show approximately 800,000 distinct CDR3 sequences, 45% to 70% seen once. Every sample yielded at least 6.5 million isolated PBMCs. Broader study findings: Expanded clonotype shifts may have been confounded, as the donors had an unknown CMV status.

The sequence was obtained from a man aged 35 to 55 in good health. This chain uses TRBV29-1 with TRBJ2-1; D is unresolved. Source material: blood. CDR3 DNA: TGCAGCGTTGAGTTAACCGGGAATGAGCAGTTCTTC. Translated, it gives CSVELTGNEQFF.